These T cell receptor beta chains were read from a single sample in a study of T cell responses to AZD1222 COVID-19 vaccine. Libraries were prepared by immunoSEQ multiplex PCR; TCRdb keeps only in-frame clonotypes and omits some of them. The sample lists approximately 150,000 clones, roughly nine tenths occurring once. The source was peripheral blood, collected 28 days after the second AZD1222 dose. These receptors were taken from an adult who received the AZD1222 COVID-19 vaccine. CDR3s include the opening cysteine and the closing phenylalanine or tryptophan. D genes are given only for firm matches. Size values are once, few and many counts, or a class for expanded clones, and some rows have none.

v_gene,abundance,d_gene,j_gene,CDR3aa,CDR3nt
TRBV27,.,.,TRBJ1-2,CASRGVGGYTF,TGTGCCAGCAGGGGGGTGGGGGGCTACACCTTC
TRBV9,.,.,TRBJ2-1,CASSPHVEWEQFF,TGTGCCAGCAGCCCCCACGTGGAGTGGGAGCAGTTCTTC
TRBV10-2,.,.,TRBJ2-3,CASSRTGRTDTQYF,TGCGCCAGCAGCCGGACTGGGAGAACAGATACGCAGTATTTT
TRBV5-4,.,.,TRBJ2-7,CASSLAGGSSYEQYF,TGTGCCAGCAGCTTGGCTGGGGGGTCCTCCTACGAGCAGTACTTC
TRBV6-4,.,.,TRBJ1-3,CASSDSIQGGLSGNTIYF,TGTGCCAGCAGTGACTCTATTCAGGGCGGACTCTCTGGAAACACCATATATTTT
TRBV24-1,.,.,TRBJ1-4,CATASRVAGEKLFF,TGTGCCACCGCGAGTCGGGTCGCCGGAGAAAAACTGTTTTTT
TRBV5-1,.,TRBD1,TRBJ2-2,CASSLEGATGELFF,TGCGCCAGCAGCTTGGAGGGGGCCACCGGGGAGCTGTTTTTT
TRBV18,.,.,TRBJ1-1,CASSPPSRDEAFF,TGTGCCAGCTCACCACCGTCTCGGGATGAAGCTTTCTTT
TRBV2,.,.,TRBJ1-5,CASSQGVGNQPQHF,TGTGCCAGCAGTCAGGGTGTTGGAAATCAGCCCCAGCATTTT
TRBV5-4,.,TRBD1,TRBJ1-4,CASSLDRANEKLFF,TGTGCCAGCAGCCTGGACAGGGCAAATGAAAAACTGTTTTTT
TRBV11-3,.,TRBD2,TRBJ2-3,CASSQSPGLAGGPGPDTQYF,TGTGCCAGCAGCCAATCACCGGGACTAGCGGGAGGGCCTGGCCCAGATACGCAGTATTTT
TRBV6-4,.,TRBD1,TRBJ1-1,CASSAQGAVGTEAFF,TGTGCCAGCAGTGCTCAGGGGGCTGTCGGCACTGAAGCTTTCTTT
TRBV5-1,.,.,TRBJ2-7,CASSLAGSDMQQYF,TGCGCCAGCAGCTTGGCCGGCTCCGATATGCAGCAGTACTTC
TRBV9,.,.,TRBJ1-1,CASSATGFTNTEAFF,TGTGCCAGCAGCGCTACAGGGTTTACGAACACTGAAGCTTTCTTT
TRBV2,.,TRBD1,TRBJ1-4,CASSLRQGKEGKLFF,TGTGCCAGCAGTTTAAGACAGGGAAAGGAGGGGAAACTGTTTTTT
TRBV6-5,.,.,TRBJ1-4,CASSWDMINEKLFF,TGTGCCAGCAGTTGGGACATGATTAATGAAAAACTGTTTTTT
TRBV7-9,.,.,TRBJ1-2,CASSLTSTANGYTF,TGTGCCAGCAGCTTAACATCGACAGCCAATGGCTACACCTTC
TRBV10-3,.,.,TRBJ1-1,CAISESGGSTEAFF,TGTGCCATCAGTGAGTCGGGGGGGTCCACTGAAGCTTTCTTT
TRBV15,.,.,TRBJ1-2,CATRRDYGYTF,TGTGCCACCCGACGCGACTATGGCTACACCTTC
TRBV7-8,few,TRBD2,TRBJ2-5,CASSLRSAGGWDQYF,TGTGCCAGCAGCTTAAGGTCAGCGGGAGGTTGGGACCAGTACTTC
TRBV6-7,.,TRBD1,TRBJ1-5,CASSDKGQGVETSNQPQHF,TGTGCCAGCAGTGACAAGGGACAGGGGGTCGAAACTAGCAATCAGCCCCAGCATTTT
TRBV7-2,.,.,TRBJ1-3,CASSLPRVGNTIYF,TGTGCCAGCAGCTTACCCAGGGTCGGAAACACCATATATTTT
TRBV3-1/TRBV3-2,.,.,TRBJ1-5,CASSQDRSGVGNQPQHF,TGTGCCAGCAGCCAAGATCGTTCCGGGGTGGGCAATCAGCCCCAGCATTTT
TRBV4-1,.,.,TRBJ2-3,CASSQVPGFGTDTQYF,TGCGCCAGCAGCCAAGTCCCAGGGTTTGGCACAGATACGCAGTATTTT
TRBV29-1,.,.,TRBJ1-2,CSVVGRSIDGYTF,TGCAGCGTTGTTGGCAGGTCCATCGATGGCTACACCTTC
TRBV5-1,.,TRBD2,TRBJ2-3,CASQTSGGTDTQYF,TGCGCCAGCCAGACTAGCGGAGGGACAGATACGCAGTATTTT
TRBV5-6,.,.,TRBJ2-1,CASSPPRGEQFF,TGTGCCAGCAGCCCGCCGAGGGGTGAGCAGTTCTTC
TRBV7-3,.,TRBD1,TRBJ2-3,CASSPRTAQGEDTQYF,TGTGCCAGCAGCCCTCGGACAGCGCAGGGGGAGGATACGCAGTATTTT
TRBV5-1,.,TRBD1,TRBJ1-1,CASSYTGAGNTEAFF,TGCGCCAGCAGCTACACAGGGGCTGGGAACACTGAAGCTTTCTTT
TRBV7-9,.,TRBD1,TRBJ2-1,CASSPSKKGTGSYEQFF,TGTGCCAGCAGCCCCTCGAAGAAGGGGACAGGGTCATATGAGCAGTTCTTC
TRBV7-9,.,.,TRBJ1-1,CASSRGGLNTEAFF,TGTGCCAGCAGTCGGGGGGGACTGAACACTGAAGCTTTCTTT
TRBV3-1/TRBV3-2,.,TRBD1,TRBJ2-1,CASSHTGGEQFF,TGTGCCAGCAGCCACACAGGGGGTGAGCAGTTCTTC
TRBV27,.,.,TRBJ2-3,CASSLHASTDTQYF,TGTGCCAGCAGTTTACATGCTAGCACAGATACGCAGTATTTT
TRBV27,few,TRBD2,TRBJ2-1,CASSSPVTSGSGNEQFF,TGTGCCAGCAGTTCGCCCGTGACTAGCGGGAGTGGCAATGAGCAGTTCTTC
TRBV12-3/TRBV12-4,.,.,TRBJ1-1,CASSLAANTEAFF,TGTGCCAGCAGTTTAGCAGCGAACACTGAAGCTTTCTTT
TRBV7-6,.,.,TRBJ1-4,CASRETGSVNEKLFF,TGTGCCAGCAGAGAAACAGGGTCCGTTAATGAAAAACTGTTTTTT
TRBV6-6,.,.,TRBJ2-2,CASTQQKTNTGELFF,TGTGCCAGCACCCAACAAAAAACGAACACCGGGGAGCTGTTTTTT
TRBV12-5,.,.,TRBJ2-1,CASAPGLGWLNEQFF,TGTGCTAGTGCCCCTGGGCTAGGGTGGTTGAATGAGCAGTTCTTC
TRBV7-9,.,.,TRBJ1-4,CASSYGLLNEKLFF,TGTGCCAGCAGCTACGGTCTCCTTAATGAAAAACTGTTTTTT
TRBV25-1,.,TRBD1,TRBJ2-1,CASRGQVGTYNEQFF,TGTGCCAGCCGGGGACAGGTCGGAACCTACAATGAGCAGTTCTTC
TRBV4-1,.,.,TRBJ1-2,CASSPKTGNYGYTF,TGCGCCAGCAGCCCTAAGACAGGAAACTATGGCTACACCTTC
TRBV30,.,.,TRBJ1-6,CAWSVGGGYNSPLHF,TGTGCCTGGAGTGTAGGGGGAGGCTATAATTCACCCCTCCACTTT
TRBV20-1,.,.,TRBJ2-1,CSASLGLDNEQFF,TGCAGTGCTAGTCTAGGACTGGACAATGAGCAGTTCTTC
TRBV7-2,few,TRBD1,TRBJ1-4,CASSSDRGNEKLFF,TGTGCCAGCAGCTCCGACAGGGGTAATGAAAAACTGTTTTTT
TRBV27,.,.,TRBJ1-2,CASSHTPNYGYTF,TGTGCCAGCAGCCATACACCTAACTATGGCTACACCTTC
TRBV19,few,.,TRBJ1-3,CASSTIGNTIYF,TGTGCCAGTAGTACGATTGGAAACACCATATATTTT
TRBV10-1,.,.,TRBJ2-3,CASSERTSTDTQYF,TGCGCCAGCAGTGAACGGACTAGCACAGATACGCAGTATTTT
TRBV5-1,.,TRBD1,TRBJ1-1,CASSATTGGWNTEAFF,TGCGCCAGCAGCGCGACGACAGGGGGCTGGAACACTGAAGCTTTCTTT
TRBV3-1/TRBV3-2,.,.,TRBJ2-1,CASSQDRSGYNEQFF,TGTGCCAGCAGCCAAGATAGGTCGGGTTACAATGAGCAGTTCTTC